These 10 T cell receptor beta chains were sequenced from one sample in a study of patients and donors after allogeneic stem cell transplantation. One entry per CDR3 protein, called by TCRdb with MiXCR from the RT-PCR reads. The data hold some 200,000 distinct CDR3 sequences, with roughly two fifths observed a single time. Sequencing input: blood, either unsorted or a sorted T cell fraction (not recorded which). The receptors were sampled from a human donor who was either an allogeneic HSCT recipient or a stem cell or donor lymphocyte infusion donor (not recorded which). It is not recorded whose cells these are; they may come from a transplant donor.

DNA for the CDR3: TGTGCCAGCAGTCTGGACGGGGAGTATCAGCCCCAGCATTTT. It specifies CASSLDGEYQPQHF. V gene TRBV2 combines with J gene TRBJ1-5; D uncertain. The CDR3 consists of 14 residues. Germline V gene lookup returns CDR1 SNHLY and CDR2 FYNNEI. Deletions cut 5 bases from V and 5 bases from J, with 13 bases between.

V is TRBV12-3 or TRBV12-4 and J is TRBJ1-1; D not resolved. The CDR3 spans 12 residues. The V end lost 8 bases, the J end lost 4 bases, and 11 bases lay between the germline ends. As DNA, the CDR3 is TGTGCCAGCTCCACTTGGGGCACTGAAGCTTTCTTT. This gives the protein CASSTWGTEAFF.

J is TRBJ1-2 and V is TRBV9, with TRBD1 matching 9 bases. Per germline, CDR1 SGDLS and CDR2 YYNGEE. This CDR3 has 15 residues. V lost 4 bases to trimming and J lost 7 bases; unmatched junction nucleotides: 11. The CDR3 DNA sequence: TGTGCCAGCAGCCCCCTCTCCGGGACAGGGACTGGCTACACCTTC. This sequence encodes CASSPLSGTGTGYTF.

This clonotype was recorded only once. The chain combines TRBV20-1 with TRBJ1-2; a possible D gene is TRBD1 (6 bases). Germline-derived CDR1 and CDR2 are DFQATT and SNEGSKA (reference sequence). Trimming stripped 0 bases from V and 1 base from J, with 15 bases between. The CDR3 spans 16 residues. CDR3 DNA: TGCAGTGCTAGAGACACCTGGAGGGGGAGTAACTATGGCTACACCTTC. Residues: CSARDTWRGSNYGYTF.

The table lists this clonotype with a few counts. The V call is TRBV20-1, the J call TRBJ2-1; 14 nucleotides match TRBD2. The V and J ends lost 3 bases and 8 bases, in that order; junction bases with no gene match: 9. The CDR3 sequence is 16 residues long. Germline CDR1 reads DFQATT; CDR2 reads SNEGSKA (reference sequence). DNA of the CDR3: TGCAGTGCTAGCGAGACTAGCGGGAGGGCCGACTATGAGCAGTTCTTC. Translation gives CSASETSGRADYEQFF.

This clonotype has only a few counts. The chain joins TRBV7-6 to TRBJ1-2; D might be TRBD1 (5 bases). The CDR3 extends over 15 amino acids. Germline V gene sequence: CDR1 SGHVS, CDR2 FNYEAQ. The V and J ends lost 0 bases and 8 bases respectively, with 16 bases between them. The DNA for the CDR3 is TGTGCCAGCAGCTTAGCGATGGAGGGGTTGGAGGGCTACACCTTC. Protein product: CASSLAMEGLEGYTF.

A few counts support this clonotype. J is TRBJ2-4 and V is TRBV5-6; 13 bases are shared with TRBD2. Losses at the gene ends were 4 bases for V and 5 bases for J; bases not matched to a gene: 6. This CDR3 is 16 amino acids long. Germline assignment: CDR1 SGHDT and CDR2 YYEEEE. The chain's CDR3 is CASSPLGLAGENIQYF. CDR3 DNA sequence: TGTGCCAGCAGCCCCCTAGGACTAGCGGGAGAAAACATTCAGTACTTC.

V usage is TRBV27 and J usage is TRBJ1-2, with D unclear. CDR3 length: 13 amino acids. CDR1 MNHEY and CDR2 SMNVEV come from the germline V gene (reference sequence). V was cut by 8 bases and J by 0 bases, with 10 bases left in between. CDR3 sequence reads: CASSQPPNYGYTF. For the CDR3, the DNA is TGTGCCAGCTCGCAACCCCCTAACTATGGCTACACCTTC.

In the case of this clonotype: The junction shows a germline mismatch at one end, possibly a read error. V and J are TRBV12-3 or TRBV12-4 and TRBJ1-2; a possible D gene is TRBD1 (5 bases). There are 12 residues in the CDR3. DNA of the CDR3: TGTGCCAGCAGCTTAGCGGGGGAGGGCTACACCTTC. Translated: CASSLAGEGYTF.

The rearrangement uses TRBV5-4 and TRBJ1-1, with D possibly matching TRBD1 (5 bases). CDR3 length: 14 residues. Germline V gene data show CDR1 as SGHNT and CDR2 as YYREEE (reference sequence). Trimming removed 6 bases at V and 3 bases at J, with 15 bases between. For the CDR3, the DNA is TGTGCCAGCAACCCTCAGCTAGGGGACACTGAAGCTTTCTTT. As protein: CASNPQLGDTEAFF.